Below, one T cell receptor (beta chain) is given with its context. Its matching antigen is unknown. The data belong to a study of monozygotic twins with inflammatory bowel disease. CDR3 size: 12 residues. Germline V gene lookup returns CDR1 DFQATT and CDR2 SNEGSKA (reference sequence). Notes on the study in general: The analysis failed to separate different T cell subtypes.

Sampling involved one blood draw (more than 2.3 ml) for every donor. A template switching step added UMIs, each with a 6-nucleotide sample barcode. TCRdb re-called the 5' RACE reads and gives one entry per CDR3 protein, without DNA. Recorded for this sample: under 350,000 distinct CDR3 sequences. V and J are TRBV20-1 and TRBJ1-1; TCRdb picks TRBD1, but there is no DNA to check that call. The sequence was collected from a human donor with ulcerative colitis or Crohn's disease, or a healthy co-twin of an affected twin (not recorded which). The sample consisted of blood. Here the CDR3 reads CSAVPDRDEAFF.